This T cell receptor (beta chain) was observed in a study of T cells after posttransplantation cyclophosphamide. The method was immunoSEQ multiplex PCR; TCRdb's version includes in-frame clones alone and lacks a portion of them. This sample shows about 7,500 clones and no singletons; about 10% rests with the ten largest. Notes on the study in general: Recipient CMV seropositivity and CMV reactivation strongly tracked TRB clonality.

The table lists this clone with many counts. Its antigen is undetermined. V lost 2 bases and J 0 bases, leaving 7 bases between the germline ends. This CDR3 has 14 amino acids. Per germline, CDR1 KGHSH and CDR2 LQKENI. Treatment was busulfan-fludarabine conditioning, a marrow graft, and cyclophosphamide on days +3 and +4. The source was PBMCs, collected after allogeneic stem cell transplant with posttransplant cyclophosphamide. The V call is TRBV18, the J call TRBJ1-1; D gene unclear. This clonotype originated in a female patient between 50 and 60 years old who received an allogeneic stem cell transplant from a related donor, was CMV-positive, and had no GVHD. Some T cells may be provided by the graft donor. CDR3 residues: CASSPAALNTEAFF. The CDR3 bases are TGTGCCAGCTCACCAGCGGCACTGAACACTGAAGCTTTCTTT.